This TCR beta chain was recovered during a study of blood T cell repertoires in COVID-19. About the study: The study drew acute and convalescent COVID-19 samples from the United States, Italy and Spain. Sources were T cells, B-cell-depleted T cells, or PBMCs; the material itself was cDNA or gDNA.

The V gene end was trimmed by 5 bases and the J gene end by 4 bases; junction bases not matched to a gene: 3. The CDR3 contains 14 residues. Germline CDR1 and CDR2: MNHEY and SVGAGI. The authors' processing: The assay estimated nucleated cells by amplifying reference gene primers. TCRdb's copy holds only in-frame clones and misses some; the assay was immunoSEQ multiplex PCR. The V and J calls and clone size were taken over from that table, and D and trimming were inferred from the DNA. Of 200,000 to 250,000 clones in the sample, approximately 85% are singletons; the top ten hold about 12%. The V call is TRBV6-5, the J call TRBJ2-3; 10 bases align to TRBD1. The TCR sequence derives from a man at least 80 years old with acute or convalescent COVID-19. The sample consisted of peripheral blood. CDR3 sequence: CASSKTGGPDTQYF. The CDR3 DNA follows: TGTGCCAGCAGTAAGACAGGGGGCCCAGATACGCAGTATTTT.